This TCR beta chain came from a study of long-term antiretroviral therapy in people with HIV (dated by TCRdb to the early 2020s). About the full investigation: The earliest samples were collected roughly a decade before the 2015 WHO recommendation for immediate ART, at a time when ART was usually postponed until CD4 counts fell. This retrospective serial study examined whether starting ART and sustained HIV suppression were associated with changes in the composition and diversity of the TRB repertoire in peripheral blood. No cross-contamination during QIAcube processing turned up in test extractions that ran a monoclonal T-cell line alongside 25 to 35 polyclonal samples. A total of 192 cryopreserved PBMC samples were contributed to the cohort by 30 adults with confirmed HIV infection, with samples collected serially over a mean of approximately six years (range 1-12). About 35% of the 30 participants with HIV were female.

In the germline V gene, CDR1 corresponds to MNHNS and CDR2 to SASEGT. Including cysteine and phenylalanine, the CDR3 has 17 amino acids. The DNA shown is the 51-base CDR3, in frame from base 1. V loses 4 bases at its end and J loses 1 base; junction bases beyond the gene matches: 10. The immunoSEQ hsTCRB v3.0 assay was used at survey level resolution to sequence the TRB variable region. A depth of about 40,000-50,000 T-cell genomes per sample was targeted for TRB sequencing. TRB libraries were pooled and sequenced on an Illumina MiSeq using a v3 150-cycle kit. The authors processed their data as follows. Analysis of repertoires was carried out in R inside a reproducible Nextflow workflow spanning QC, data transformation and analysis. LymphoSeq2, an R package for exploring AIRR-Seq data, was used to implement the custom analyses. Several samples that yielded fewer than 5000 total TRB sequences were excluded, so that approximately 200 HIV repertoires were analyzed. Among the 170 to 200 retained HIV repertoires, approximately 57 were collected before ART initiation and 120 to 140 were collected after ART initiation. Repertoires were downsampled to 5000 TRB nucleotide sequences, and summary statistics were averaged over 100 downsampling iterations. TRB sequences were retained for analysis only if CDR3 regions of at least seven amino acids were present. Diversity was assessed using a clonality score derived from Shannon entropy and using the Gini coefficient. In the repertoire networks, any two of the top 5000 CDR3 amino acid sequences were connected whenever the two sequences differed by an edit distance of one. For TRB CDR3 amino acid sequences, antigen specificity groups and MHC restriction were predicted with GLIPH2. Known CMV, EBV, HIV or tissue antigen associations were flagged by matching CDR3 amino acid sequences against VDJdb and McPAS-TCR. Pre-ART, post-ART and control groups were compared with Wilcoxon signed-rank tests and Holm-Bonferroni correction. Sourced from immuneACCESS, this table was stored by TCRdb with only in-frame sequences that have V and J called. A share of the clones is absent; for the studies checked, an unresolved V gene accounts for under half, and the remainder has no known explanation. The DNA gave D and trimming, while V, J and clone size come from that table. Counted in this sample were tens of thousands of clones; around 88% of them appeared once. Under 6% of the sample is held by the ten biggest clonotypes.

Findings and caveats that apply to the study as a whole: Because PBMC availability was limited, only the TCR beta chain was sequenced, with no alpha chain pairing. At every time point, the repertoire was dominated by expanded TRB clones first identified before ART initiation, although this dominance fluctuated and, in many PLHIV, declined after ART. No data were available on ART adherence, viral resistance or therapy changes, limiting inferences about post-ART repertoire changes. Samples dated from about 2004 to 2017, and the ART regimens used may be less effective than current ones. A significant increase in TRB diversity was found to be associated with ART initiation, although TRB diversity was observed to remain significantly below that of transplant donor controls even after long-term ART. Because pre-ART samples had limited cell numbers, profiling was done on unsorted PBMC rather than on sorted CD4+ and CD8+ T cells. Compared with controls, HIV repertoires had narrower CDR3 length ranges, and the network structure pointed to an antigen-experienced repertoire that shifted only slightly toward naive after ART.

With respect to this clone: Its cognate antigen has yet to be identified. Base qualities were left out, and no much larger clone turns up one base away.

Participants were included only if at least one PBMC sample before ART initiation and at least two post-ART samples were available. Every participant with HIV received treatment in the United States of America. Before DNA extraction, cryopreserved samples of roughly 0.9-11 million PBMC were thawed and washed. At the time of the earliest PBMC sample, participants with HIV were aged between roughly 20 and 60 years. Per participant, PBMC samples came from 1-4 timepoints prior to ART initiation and 2-8 timepoints following ART initiation, for a median of 7 samples. For every participant, serial HIV viral load, CD4+ T-cell count, ART history and demographic data were obtained. A Qiagen kit on a QIAcube was used to extract genomic DNA from unsorted PBMC, with samples processed in batches of 12.

This sequence uses TRBV6-1 and TRBJ2-3, with 8 junctional bases fitting TRBD2. The sample here was unsorted PBMCs, taken around 4.6 years after starting antiretroviral therapy. This clonotype was sampled from a man aged 25 to 45 with HIV. The DNA reads TGTGCCAGCAGTGGCCGGACTAGCCCGACGGGCACAGATACGCAGTATTTT. Its protein is CASSGRTSPTGTDTQYF.